One and the same sample provided the 29 T cell receptor beta chains below, sequenced in a study of CD8 T cells in Susac syndrome (dated by TCRdb to about 2019). Libraries came from the immunoSEQ multiplex PCR assay. RNA was extracted using the RNeasy kit, and about 0.45 to 1 ug of the RNA was reverse transcribed with random hexamers. Through fastp at Q25 and MiXCR, TCRdb rebuilt clones from the public reads, retaining in-frame beta chains. All rows with the same CDR3 protein become a single entry with the most common DNA and genes. The sample table lists under 95,000 distinct CDR3 sequences, around 94% of them with a count of one. The ten most abundant clones make up approximately 0.3% of the sample. The sequenced sample consisted of CD4+ T cells from PBMCs. Receptor source: a human donor with Susac syndrome.

The chain recombines TRBV19 with TRBJ2-1, with TRBD2 as a possible D gene (5 bases). This CDR3 comprises 11 residues. The V and J ends lost 4 bases and 8 bases respectively, with 6 bases between them. Germline V gene lookup returns CDR1 LNHDA and CDR2 SQIVND (reference sequence). The CDR3 nucleotides read TGTGCCAGTAGTACCGGGGATGAGCAGTTCTTC. This translates into CASSTGDEQFF.

CDR3 nucleotides: TGTGCCAGCAGCTTCGACTACGAGCAGTACTTC. Protein sequence: CASSFDYEQYF. V gene TRBV5-5 combines with J gene TRBJ2-7; no firm D call. The V and J ends lost 2 bases and 3 bases respectively, with 3 bases between them. Germline CDR1 reads SGHKS; CDR2 reads YYEKEE (reference sequence). The CDR3 has 11 residues.

The rearrangement uses TRBV15 and TRBJ2-3; 7 bases map to TRBD2. CDR1 is LNHNV and CDR2 is YYDKDF in the germline V gene (reference sequence). This CDR3 is 18 amino acids long. J was trimmed by 4 bases and V by 0 bases; bases with no gene match: 13. CDR3 in DNA: TGTGCCACCAGCAGAGATTTGATTGGCGGGGGTAGCGCAGATACGCAGTATTTT. This translates into CATSRDLIGGGSADTQYF.

This clonotype has a single count. The chain recombines TRBV12-3 or TRBV12-4 with TRBJ1-1; D call uncertain. V was shortened by 1 base and J by 7 bases, with 4 bases between the two germline ends. The CDR3 runs 11 residues. The CDR3 sequence is CASSLGFEAFF. As DNA, the CDR3 is TGTGCCAGCAGTTTAGGGTTTGAAGCTTTCTTT.

The chain joins TRBV30 to TRBJ2-6; 7 bases align to TRBD1. CDR3 size: 14 residues. The J segment lost 3 bases and the V segment lost 8 bases, leaving 7 bases of the junction unmatched. The V gene's germline CDR1 is GTSNPN and CDR2 SVGIG (reference sequence). CDR3 in amino acids: CALDRDGGANVLTF. Written as DNA, the CDR3 is TGTGCCCTAGACAGGGATGGTGGGGCCAACGTCCTGACTTTC.

The chain links TRBV3-1 to TRBJ2-5; perhaps TRBD1 as D (6 bases). The CDR3 extends over 16 amino acids. CDR1 and CDR2 (germline): LGHDT, YNNKEL (reference sequence). V was shortened by 6 bases and J by 2 bases, with 19 bases between the two germline ends. This CDR3 reads CASRHTGTRLQETQYF. The CDR3 nucleotides read TGTGCCAGCAGACATACCGGGACAAGATTACAAGAGACCCAGTACTTC.

V is TRBV20-1 and J is TRBJ2-7; D tentatively reads TRBD1 or TRBD2 (5 bases each). Between the trimmed V and J ends, which lost 3 bases and 0 bases, there was a span of 12 bases. The CDR3 spans 14 residues. Germline V gene sequence: CDR1 DFQATT, CDR2 SNEGSKA (reference sequence). CDR3 residues: CSASLPGSSYEQYF. The CDR3 nucleotides read TGCAGTGCTAGTCTCCCAGGGAGCTCCTACGAGCAGTACTTC.

The CDR3 DNA reads as TGTGCCAGCAGTGAAATCGAGGTTGCTGAGCAGTTCTTC. Protein product: CASSEIEVAEQFF. The V and J genes are TRBV25-1 and TRBJ2-1; D not resolved. This CDR3 has 13 residues. Per germline, CDR1 MGHDK and CDR2 SYGVNS. V was clipped by 2 bases and J by 9 bases, with 11 bases between them.

The chain is built from TRBV12-3 or TRBV12-4 and TRBJ2-3; D remains ambiguous. Trimming took off 3 bases at V and 0 bases at J, with 10 bases between the two ends. The CDR3 runs to 15 residues. The CDR3 DNA is TGTGCCAGCAGTTTTGGTTTCGCTAGCACAGATACGCAGTATTTT. This encodes CASSFGFASTDTQYF.

This clonotype was recorded a few times. V gene TRBV7-6 combines with J gene TRBJ2-5; 13 bases map to TRBD2. The germline CDR1 and CDR2 sequences are SGHVS and FNYEAQ. The CDR3 length is 15 residues. V shed 1 base and J 5 bases; nucleotides not matched to a gene: 1. Here the CDR3 DNA reads TGTGCCAGCAGCTTAGGGACTAGCGGGGGCGAGACCCAGTACTTC. Residues: CASSLGTSGGETQYF.

This sequence joins TRBV30 and TRBJ1-5; TRBD1 matches 7 bases. Per the germline V gene, CDR1 is GTSNPN and CDR2 is SVGIG (reference sequence). The CDR3 length is 16 residues. With 0 bases clipped from V and 0 bases from J, the junction kept 5 bases outside the gene matches. CDR3: CAWSVGQAFSNQPQHF. The CDR3 coding sequence is TGTGCCTGGAGTGTAGGACAGGCCTTTAGCAATCAGCCCCAGCATTTT.

The chain couples TRBV3-1 to TRBJ1-2; D is undetermined. This CDR3 has 12 amino acids. Germline V gene lookup returns CDR1 LGHDT and CDR2 YNNKEL (reference sequence). The ends were cut back, 7 bases at V and 4 bases at J, with 10 bases in the middle. The CDR3 spells CASNRPGYGYTF. In nucleotides, the CDR3 is TGTGCCAGCAATCGGCCCGGCTATGGCTACACCTTC.

This sequence joins TRBV4-1 and TRBJ1-2; no firm D call. V gave up 5 bases and J gave up 2 bases, with 9 bases separating them. The CDR3 covers 13 residues. Germline-derived CDR1 and CDR2 are MGHRA and YSYEKL. The CDR3 spells CASSIGLNYGYTF. The CDR3, as DNA: TGCGCCAGCAGCATTGGCCTAAACTATGGCTACACCTTC.

This sequence joins TRBV7-9 and TRBJ1-2; TRBD1 agrees at 9 bases. Germline V CDR1 and CDR2: SEHNR, FQNEAQ (reference sequence). The CDR3 consists of 15 residues. V lost 5 bases, J lost 1 base, and 5 bases stayed unmatched. CDR3 in amino acids: CASSRGQGLNYGYTF. The CDR3 DNA sequence: TGTGCCAGCAGCCGGGGACAGGGTCTTAACTATGGCTACACCTTC.

The V call is TRBV12-3 or TRBV12-4, the J call TRBJ2-3; D tentatively reads TRBD1 or TRBD2 (6 bases each). The CDR3 is made up of 12 amino acids. The V end lost 8 bases, the J end lost 4 bases, and 10 bases lay between the germline ends. The CDR3 sequence: CASVGGADTQYF. The CDR3 DNA reads TGTGCCAGCGTGGGGGGCGCAGATACGCAGTATTTT.

The chain combines TRBV10-3 with TRBJ2-3; D might be TRBD2 (5 bases). Germline CDR1 and CDR2: ENHRY and SYGVKD. The length of the CDR3 is 15 residues. V lost 2 bases to trimming and J lost 0 bases, with 9 bases between them. CDR3 loop: CAISEGESSTDTQYF. As DNA, the CDR3 is TGTGCCATCAGTGAGGGGGAGTCTAGCACAGATACGCAGTATTTT.

This clonotype appeared a few times. The chain combines TRBV12-3 or TRBV12-4 with TRBJ2-3, with D possibly TRBD1 on 6 matching bases. CDR3 size: 14 residues. With 3 bases removed from V and 2 bases from J, the gap between germline ends came to 9 bases. As DNA, the CDR3 is TGTGCCAGCAGTTTTGGGGGCTTCACAGATACGCAGTATTTT. Amino acids: CASSFGGFTDTQYF.

The chain employs TRBV28 and TRBJ2-5, with D possibly being TRBD1 or TRBD2 (6 bases each). The CDR3 consists of 15 residues. Trimming removed 6 bases from V and 2 bases from J, with 16 bases in between. From germline, CDR1 is MDHEN and CDR2 SYDVKM. The CDR3 coding sequence is TGTGCCAGCAGCCGGGTCAGGGGAGGTCAAGAGACCCAGTACTTC. Protein product: CASSRVRGGQETQYF.

This chain uses TRBV20-1 with TRBJ1-1; no clear D. This CDR3 has 12 residues. Germline V CDR1 and CDR2: DFQATT, SNEGSKA (reference sequence). The V end was cut by 6 bases, the J end by 2 bases, with 10 bases between. The CDR3 DNA is TGCAGTGCCGAGAGATTCAACACTGAAGCTTTCTTT. The encoded protein is CSAERFNTEAFF.

The genes are TRBV12-3 or TRBV12-4 and TRBJ1-2; 7 nucleotides agree with TRBD1. The V and J ends lost 6 bases and 6 bases, in that order; junction bases with no gene match: 7. The CDR3 spans 13 residues. The CDR3 loop is CASRRGQEDGYTF. The CDR3 DNA sequence: TGTGCCAGCAGGAGGGGGCAGGAGGATGGCTACACCTTC.

This chain links TRBV18 with TRBJ2-1; 12 bases are a match to TRBD2. This CDR3 has 17 amino acids. Germline lookup yields CDR1 KGHSH and CDR2 LQKENI. V shed 0 bases and J 10 bases; nucleotides not matched to a gene: 10. The CDR3 DNA is TGTGCCAGCTCACCACCCCTAGCGGGGGGGCTGGCACACGAGCAGTTCTTC. Translation: CASSPPLAGGLAHEQFF.

The rearrangement joins TRBV9 to TRBJ2-3, with 9 nucleotides matching TRBD2. CDR1 is SGDLS, CDR2 YYNGEE, per germline. V shed 0 bases, J shed 2 bases, and the junction held 4 bases outside the gene matches. This CDR3 contains 16 residues. In DNA, the CDR3 is TGTGCCAGCAGCGTAGGGTCTAGCGGGACCACAGATACGCAGTATTTT. This codes for CASSVGSSGTTDTQYF.

The V and J genes are TRBV30 and TRBJ1-1; TRBD1 agrees at 8 bases. The trim removed 3 bases at V and 4 bases at J, leaving 10 bases unmatched. The CDR3 has 15 amino acids. Germline V lookup: CDR1 GTSNPN, CDR2 SVGIG (reference sequence). CDR3 residues: CAWRPAGQGFTEAFF. Here the CDR3 DNA reads TGTGCCTGGAGGCCGGCCGGACAGGGCTTCACTGAAGCTTTCTTT.

The genes are TRBV3-1 and TRBJ2-1, with TRBD2 matching over 8 bases. With 5 bases clipped from V and 2 bases from J, the junction kept 8 bases outside the gene matches. The CDR3 length is 16 residues. Germline V gene sequence: CDR1 LGHDT, CDR2 YNNKEL (reference sequence). Written as DNA, the CDR3 is TGTGCCAGCAGCTCAAGGCCAGCGGGGGCCTACAATGAGCAGTTCTTC. This codes for CASSSRPAGAYNEQFF.

The gene calls are TRBV29-1 and TRBJ1-2; D gene unclear. Looked up from germline, CDR1 is SQVTM and CDR2 is ANQGSEA. The CDR3 length is 14 residues. Trimming removed 0 bases from V and 4 bases from J, with 12 bases in between. CDR3 nucleotides: TGCAGCGTTGAAGATCGGAGGTTTGGCTATGGCTACACCTTC. Translated: CSVEDRRFGYGYTF.

This clonotype appeared once. V is TRBV20-1 and J is TRBJ1-5; maybe TRBD1 (5 bases). V was cut by 6 bases and J by 2 bases, with 17 bases left in between. CDR1 and CDR2 (germline): DFQATT, SNEGSKA (reference sequence). This CDR3 region has 15 residues. For the CDR3, the DNA is TGCAGTGCGGGTAGGGTACTCAGGGGCAATCAGCCCCAGCATTTT. Its translation is CSAGRVLRGNQPQHF.

The rearrangement joins TRBV20-1 to TRBJ2-7; no firm D call. The V gene's germline CDR1 is DFQATT and CDR2 SNEGSKA (reference sequence). Deletions cut 6 bases from V and 5 bases from J, with 14 bases between. The CDR3 runs 12 residues. CDR3 sequence reads: CSAHPTVHEQYF. CDR3 DNA: TGCAGTGCCCACCCCACAGTTCACGAGCAGTACTTC.

This clonotype was counted a single time. This chain connects TRBV15 to TRBJ2-1; D assignment may be TRBD1 or TRBD2 (5 bases each). The CDR3 is made up of 17 amino acids. Germline CDR1 and CDR2: LNHNV and YYDKDF (reference sequence). V lost 0 bases and J 7 bases, leaving 19 bases between the germline ends. CDR3 nucleotides: TGTGCCACCAGCAGAGATCCGACAGCCTTAAGAGGGAATGAGCAGTTCTTC. Amino acid sequence: CATSRDPTALRGNEQFF. Drawing the rest from reference TRBV15 and TRBJ2-1, the complete variable domain is DAMVIQNPRYQVTQFGKPVTLSCSQTLNHNVMYWYQQKSSQAPKLLFHYYDKDFNNEADTPDNFQSRRPNTSFCFLDIRSPGLGDTAMYLCATSRDPTALRGNEQFFGPGTRLTVL.

The genes are TRBV2 and TRBJ1-2, with no clear D. Trimming removed 7 bases from V and 13 bases from J, with 16 bases in between. Looked up from germline, CDR1 is SNHLY and CDR2 is FYNNEI. The length of the CDR3 is 11 residues. CDR3 bases: TGTGCCAGCACGGAGAGTAACAGAGGCACCTTC. It encodes CASTESNRGTF.